This is a list of T cell receptor beta chains from one sample in a study of blood T cell repertoires in COVID-19. Sequenced by immunoSEQ multiplex PCR; TCRdb stores in-frame clones only, minus some. The sample yields under 300,000 clones, around 82% seen once. Sequencing input: peripheral blood. The source is a woman older than 75 with active or convalescent COVID-19. CDR3s include the opening cysteine and the closing phenylalanine or tryptophan. Fields, in order: clone size, J gene, V gene, D gene, CDR3 DNA, CDR3 protein. D genes are given only for firm matches. The size field is filled for only some rows; it gives once, few, many or a size class.

>once|TRBJ1-1|TRBV19|.
TGTGCCAGTAGTATTAGGCTAGTCGCTGAAGCTTTCTTT
CASSIRLVAEAFF
>.|TRBJ1-3|TRBV25-1|TRBD1
TGTGCCAGCAGTGTGGGACAGGGGGCTGGAAACACCATATATTTT
CASSVGQGAGNTIYF
>few|TRBJ2-1|TRBV28|.
TGTGCCAGCAATCCCGGGAGCTCCTACAATGAGCAGTTCTTC
CASNPGSSYNEQFF
>once|TRBJ2-7|TRBV27|.
TGTGCCAGCAGTTTATCTAGGACACGCTCCTACGAGCAGTACTTC
CASSLSRTRSYEQYF
>.|TRBJ1-2|TRBV3-1/TRBV3-2|.
TGTGCCAGCAGCCAACGCGCGGGGGCGAATGGCTACACCTTC
CASSQRAGANGYTF
>.|TRBJ1-1|TRBV2|TRBD1
TGTGCCAGCAGTGCGGAGGGACAGGGCACTGAAGCTTTCTTT
CASSAEGQGTEAFF
>.|TRBJ2-3|TRBV3-1/TRBV3-2|.
TGTGCCAGCAGCCGGATGAGGGGCACAGATACGCAGTATTTT
CASSRMRGTDTQYF
>.|TRBJ1-3|TRBV6-5|.
TGTGCCAGCAGCGGTATCTCTGGAAACACCATATATTTT
CASSGISGNTIYF
>.|TRBJ1-3|TRBV9|TRBD1
TGTGCCAGCAGCGTGACAGGGGTGTTAGGAAACACCATATATTTT
CASSVTGVLGNTIYF
>.|TRBJ2-2|TRBV5-1|.
TGCGCCAGCAGCATAGATCCGGACACCGGGGAGCTGTTTTTT
CASSIDPDTGELFF
>.|TRBJ1-2|TRBV25-1|.
TGTGCCAGCAGTGCCTTCTATGGCTACACCTTC
CASSAFYGYTF
>.|TRBJ1-3|TRBV7-8|.
TGTGCCAGCAGCCCGGGGAGGTTTGGAAACACCATATATTTT
CASSPGRFGNTIYF
>.|TRBJ2-2|TRBV10-1|TRBD2
TGCGCCAGCGGCCGGGGGGGGGCGAACACCGGGGAGCTGTTTTTT
CASGRGGANTGELFF
>once|TRBJ2-1|TRBV10-2|TRBD1
TGCGCCAGCAGAATACAGGGGTCGAATGAGCAGTTCTTC
CASRIQGSNEQFF
>few|TRBJ2-1|TRBV19|.
TGTGCCAGTAGTAGCGGGTGGAGCTCCTACAATGAGCAGTTCTTC
CASSSGWSSYNEQFF
>.|TRBJ2-3|TRBV2|.
TGTGCCAGCAGTGAAGCGCGGGCAGATACGCAGTATTTT
CASSEARADTQYF
>.|TRBJ1-4|TRBV28|.
TGTGCCAGCAGTTTAGGGGGGGGCGGTGAAAAACTGTTTTTT
CASSLGGGGEKLFF
>.|TRBJ2-3|TRBV14|TRBD1
TGTGCCAGCAGCCAAGATGGACAGGGAAGCACAGATACGCAGTATTTT
CASSQDGQGSTDTQYF
>.|TRBJ1-2|TRBV7-9|TRBD1
TGTGCCAGCAGCTTATCGTCCGGACAGGGGAACTATGGCTACACCTTC
CASSLSSGQGNYGYTF
>.|TRBJ2-2|TRBV7-9|TRBD1
TGTGCCAGCAGCTTGGGGACAGGGGTGCCCGGGGAGCTGTTTTTT
CASSLGTGVPGELFF
>.|TRBJ2-7|TRBV6-1|.
TGTGCCAGCAGTGAACTTATAGATTCCGATCTGTACTTC
CASSELIDSDLYF
>.|TRBJ1-5|TRBV15|.
TGTGCCACCAGCGGAGGCCAGGTCCTTAGCAATCAGCCCCAGCATTTT
CATSGGQVLSNQPQHF
>.|TRBJ1-4|TRBV10-1|.
TGCGCCAGCGGTCCTTCAAGCGGTGAAAAACTGTTTTTT
CASGPSSGEKLFF
>.|TRBJ2-7|TRBV19|.
TGTGCCAGTAGTATTGCGGGGGCACACTACGAGCAGTACTTC
CASSIAGAHYEQYF
>.|TRBJ1-2|TRBV7-9|TRBD1
TGTGCCAGCAGCTTAGCCGGGACAGGGGTCGGCTACACCTTC
CASSLAGTGVGYTF
>.|TRBJ1-3|TRBV5-5|.
TGTGCCAGCAGCTTGGGGGGCGCTGGAAACACCATATATTTT
CASSLGGAGNTIYF
>.|TRBJ1-6|TRBV7-8|.
TGTGCCAGCACCCCTGCGGGGGGGTATAATTCACCCCTCCACTTT
CASTPAGGYNSPLHF
>.|TRBJ2-1|TRBV5-1|.
TGCGCCAGCAGTCGCACTACTTCCAATGAGCAGTTCTTC
CASSRTTSNEQFF
>.|TRBJ2-5|TRBV5-1|.
TGCGCCAGCAGCTTGACTTACCAAGAGACCCAGTACTTC
CASSLTYQETQYF